This T cell receptor (beta chain) is drawn from a study of blood T cell repertoires in COVID-19. Study-wide context: COVID-19 samples from acute and convalescent phases originated in the United States, Italy and Spain.

Authors' analysis steps: Estimated nucleated cell counts came from reference gene primer amplification. TCRdb keeps only in-frame clones here, not all; method: immunoSEQ multiplex PCR. Clonal size and the V and J genes are those of that table, whereas D and trimming came from the DNA. The sample yields just over 650,000 clones, 85% to 90% seen once. Trimming stripped 0 bases from V and 4 bases from J, with 6 bases between. CDR3 length equals 13 residues. Per the germline V gene, CDR1 is MNHEY and CDR2 is SMNVEV (reference sequence). With respect to this clone: This same CDR3 is encoded by further DNA sequences in the sample.

The genes are TRBV27 and TRBJ1-2; tentative D call: TRBD1 (5 bases). The sample comprised peripheral blood. The clonotype was recovered from a woman under 30 with acute or convalescent COVID-19. CDR3 protein: CASSLSGAYGYTF. CDR3 DNA sequence: TGTGCCAGCAGTTTATCAGGGGCCTATGGCTACACCTTC.